This T cell receptor (beta chain) appears in the sequencing data of a study of blood T cell repertoires in COVID-19. Looking at the study overall: Acute and convalescent COVID-19 specimens originated in the United States, Italy and Spain. PBMCs, B-cell-depleted T cells, or T cells provided the cDNA or gDNA that made up the material.

Germline V gene data show CDR1 as MGHDK and CDR2 as SYGVNS. Trimming cost V 5 bases and J 7 bases; bases outside gene matches: 14. The CDR3 extends over 15 amino acids. Original processing methods: Reference gene primer amplification gave nucleated cell count estimates. Method: immunoSEQ multiplex PCR; TCRdb's copy keeps in-frame clones and lacks some. D and trimming come from the DNA, and the V and J calls and clone size come from that table. The table shows under 200,000 clones, with nearly 90% occurring only once. This sequence was found in a man aged 55 to 70 with active or convalescent COVID-19. The chain employs TRBV25-1 and TRBJ2-7; TRBD1 matches at 7 bases. Sequences were obtained from peripheral blood. CDR3 loop: CASSPIRQGLGEQYF. In DNA form, the CDR3 reads TGTGCCAGCAGTCCTATTAGACAGGGATTGGGTGAGCAGTACTTC.